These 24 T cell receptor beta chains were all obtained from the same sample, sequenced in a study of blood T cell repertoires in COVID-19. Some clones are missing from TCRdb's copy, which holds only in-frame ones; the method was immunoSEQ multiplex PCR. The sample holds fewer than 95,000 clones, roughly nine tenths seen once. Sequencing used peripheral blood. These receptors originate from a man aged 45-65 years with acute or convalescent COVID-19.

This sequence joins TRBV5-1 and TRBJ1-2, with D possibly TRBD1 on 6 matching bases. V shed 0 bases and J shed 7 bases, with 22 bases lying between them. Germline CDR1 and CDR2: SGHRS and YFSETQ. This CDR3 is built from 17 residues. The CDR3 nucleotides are TGCGCCAGCAGCTTGGGTCTAACAGGGATACATTTCAGTGGCTACACCTTC. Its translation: CASSLGLTGIHFSGYTF.

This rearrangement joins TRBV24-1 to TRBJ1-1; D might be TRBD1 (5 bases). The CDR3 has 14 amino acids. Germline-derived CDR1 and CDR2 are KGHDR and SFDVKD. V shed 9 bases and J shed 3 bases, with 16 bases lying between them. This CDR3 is CATGVPGYYTEAFF. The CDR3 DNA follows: TGTGCCACCGGAGTACCAGGGTACTACACTGAAGCTTTCTTT.

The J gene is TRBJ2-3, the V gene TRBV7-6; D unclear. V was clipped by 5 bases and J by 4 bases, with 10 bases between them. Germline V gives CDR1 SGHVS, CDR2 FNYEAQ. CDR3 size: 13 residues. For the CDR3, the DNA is TGTGCCAGCAGCGCGGTCCGGGCAGATACGCAGTATTTT. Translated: CASSAVRADTQYF.

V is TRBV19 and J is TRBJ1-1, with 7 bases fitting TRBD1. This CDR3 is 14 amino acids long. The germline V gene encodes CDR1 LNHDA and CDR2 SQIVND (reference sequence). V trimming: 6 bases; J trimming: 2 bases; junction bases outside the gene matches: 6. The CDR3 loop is CASRKQGRNTEAFF. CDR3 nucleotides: TGTGCCAGTAGGAAACAGGGGCGAAACACTGAAGCTTTCTTT.

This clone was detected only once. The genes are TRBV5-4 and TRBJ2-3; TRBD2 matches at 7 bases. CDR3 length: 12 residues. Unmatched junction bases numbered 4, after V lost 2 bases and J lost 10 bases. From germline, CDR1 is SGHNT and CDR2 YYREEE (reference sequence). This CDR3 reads CASSFPGLSQYF. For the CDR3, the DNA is TGTGCCAGCAGCTTCCCGGGACTATCGCAGTATTTT.

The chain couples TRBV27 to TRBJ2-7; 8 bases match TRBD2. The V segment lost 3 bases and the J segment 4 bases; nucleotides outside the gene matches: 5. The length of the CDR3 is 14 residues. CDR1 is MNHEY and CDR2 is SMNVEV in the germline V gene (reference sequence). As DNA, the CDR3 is TGTGCCAGCAGTTTTGGCGGGGGGCCTTACGAGCAGTACTTC. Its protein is CASSFGGGPYEQYF.

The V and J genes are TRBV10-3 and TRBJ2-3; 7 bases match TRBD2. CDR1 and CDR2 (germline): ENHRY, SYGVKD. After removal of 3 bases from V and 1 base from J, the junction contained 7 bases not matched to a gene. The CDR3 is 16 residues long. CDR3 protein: CAISEDIGLGTDTQYF. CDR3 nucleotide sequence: TGTGCCATCAGTGAAGATATCGGACTAGGCACAGATACGCAGTATTTT.

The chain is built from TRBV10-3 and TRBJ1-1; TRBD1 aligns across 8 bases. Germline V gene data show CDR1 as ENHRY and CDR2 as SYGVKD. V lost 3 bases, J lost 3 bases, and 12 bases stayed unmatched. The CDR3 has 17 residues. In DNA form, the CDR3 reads TGTGCCATCAGTGAAACAGGGGGAGGCTTTCGGGACACTGAAGCTTTCTTT. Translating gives CAISETGGGFRDTEAFF.

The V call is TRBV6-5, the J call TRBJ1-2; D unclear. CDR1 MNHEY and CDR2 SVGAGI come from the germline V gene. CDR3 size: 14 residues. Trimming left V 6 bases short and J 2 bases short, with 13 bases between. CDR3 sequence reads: CASRSDFINYGYTF. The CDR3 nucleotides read TGTGCCAGCAGATCCGACTTCATCAACTATGGCTACACCTTC.

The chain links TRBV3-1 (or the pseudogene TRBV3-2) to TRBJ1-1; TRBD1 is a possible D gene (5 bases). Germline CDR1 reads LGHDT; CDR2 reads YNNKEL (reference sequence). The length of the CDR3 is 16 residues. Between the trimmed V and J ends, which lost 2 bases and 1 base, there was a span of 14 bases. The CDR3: CASSQWAGGANTEAFF. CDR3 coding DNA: TGTGCCAGCAGCCAATGGGCAGGAGGGGCGAACACTGAAGCTTTCTTT.

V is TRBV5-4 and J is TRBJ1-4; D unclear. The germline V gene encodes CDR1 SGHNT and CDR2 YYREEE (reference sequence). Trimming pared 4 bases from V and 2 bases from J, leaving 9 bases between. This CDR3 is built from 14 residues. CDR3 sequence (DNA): TGTGCCAGCAGCCCGGGTTTGACTAATGAAAAACTGTTTTTT. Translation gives CASSPGLTNEKLFF.

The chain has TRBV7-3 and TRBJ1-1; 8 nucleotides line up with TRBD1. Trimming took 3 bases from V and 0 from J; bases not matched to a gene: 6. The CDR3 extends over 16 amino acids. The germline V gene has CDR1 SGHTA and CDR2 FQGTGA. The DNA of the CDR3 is TGTGCCAGCAGCTTGGGGCAGGGGGCCTTGAACACTGAAGCTTTCTTT. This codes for CASSLGQGALNTEAFF. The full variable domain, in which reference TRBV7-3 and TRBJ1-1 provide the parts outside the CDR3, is GAGVSQTPSNKVTEKGKYVELRCDPISGHTALYWYRQSLGQGPEFLIYFQGTGAADDSGLPNDRFFAVRPEGSVSTLKIQRTERGDSAVYLCASSLGQGALNTEAFFGQGTRLTVV.

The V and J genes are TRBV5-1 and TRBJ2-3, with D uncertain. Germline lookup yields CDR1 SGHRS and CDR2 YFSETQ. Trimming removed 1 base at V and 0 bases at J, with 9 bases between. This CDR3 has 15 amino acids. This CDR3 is CASSLQQPSTDTQYF. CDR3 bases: TGCGCCAGCAGCTTGCAACAGCCTAGCACAGATACGCAGTATTTT.

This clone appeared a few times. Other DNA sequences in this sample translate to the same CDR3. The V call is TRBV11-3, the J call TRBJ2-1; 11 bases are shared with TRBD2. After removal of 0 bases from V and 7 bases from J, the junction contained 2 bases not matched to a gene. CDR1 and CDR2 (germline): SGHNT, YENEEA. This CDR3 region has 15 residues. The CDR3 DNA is TGTGCCAGCAGCTTAGACCCTAGCGGGGGGAATGAGCAGTTCTTC. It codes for CASSLDPSGGNEQFF.

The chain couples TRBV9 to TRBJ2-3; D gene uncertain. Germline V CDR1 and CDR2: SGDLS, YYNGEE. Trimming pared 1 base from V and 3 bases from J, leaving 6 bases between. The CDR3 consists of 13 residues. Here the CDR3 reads CASSVRVTDTQYF. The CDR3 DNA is TGTGCCAGCAGCGTACGGGTAACAGATACGCAGTATTTT. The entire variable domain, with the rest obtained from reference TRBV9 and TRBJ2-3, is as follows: DSGVTQTPKHLITATGQRVTLRCSPRSGDLSVYWYQQSLDQGLQFLIQYYNGEERAKGNILERFSAQQFPDLHSELNLSSLELGDSALYFCASSVRVTDTQYFGPGTRLTVL.

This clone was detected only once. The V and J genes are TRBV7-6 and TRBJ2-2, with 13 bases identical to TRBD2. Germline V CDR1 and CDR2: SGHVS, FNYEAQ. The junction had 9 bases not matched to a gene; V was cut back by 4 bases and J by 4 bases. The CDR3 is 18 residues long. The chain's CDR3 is CASSSATSGGAFTGELFF. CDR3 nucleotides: TGTGCCAGCAGCTCCGCCACTAGCGGGGGGGCCTTCACCGGGGAGCTGTTTTTT.

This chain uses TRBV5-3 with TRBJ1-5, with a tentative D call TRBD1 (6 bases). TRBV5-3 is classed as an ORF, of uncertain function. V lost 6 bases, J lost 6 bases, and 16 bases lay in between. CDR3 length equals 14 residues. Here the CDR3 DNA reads TGTGCCAGAATCAGGGGAGGGGCCGGTCAGCCCCAGCATTTT. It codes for CARIRGGAGQPQHF.

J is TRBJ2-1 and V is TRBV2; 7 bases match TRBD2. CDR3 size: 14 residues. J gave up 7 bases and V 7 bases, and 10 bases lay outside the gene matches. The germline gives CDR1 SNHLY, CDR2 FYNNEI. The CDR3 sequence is CASTTGGGWNEQFF. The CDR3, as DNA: TGTGCCAGCACCACTGGGGGGGGATGGAATGAGCAGTTCTTC.

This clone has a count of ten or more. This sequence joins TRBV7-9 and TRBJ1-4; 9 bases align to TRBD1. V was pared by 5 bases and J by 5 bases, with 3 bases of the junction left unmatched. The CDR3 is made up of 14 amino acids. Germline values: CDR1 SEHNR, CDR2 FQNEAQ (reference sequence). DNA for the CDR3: TGTGCCAGCAGCCCCGGGACAGGGAATGAAAAACTGTTTTTT. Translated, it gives CASSPGTGNEKLFF. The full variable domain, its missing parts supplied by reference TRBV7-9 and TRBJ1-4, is DTGVSQNPRHKITKRGQNVTFRCDPISEHNRLYWYRQTLGQGPEFLTYFQNEAQLEKSRLLSDRFSAERPKGSFSTLEIQRTEQGDSAMYLCASSPGTGNEKLFFGSGTQLSVL.

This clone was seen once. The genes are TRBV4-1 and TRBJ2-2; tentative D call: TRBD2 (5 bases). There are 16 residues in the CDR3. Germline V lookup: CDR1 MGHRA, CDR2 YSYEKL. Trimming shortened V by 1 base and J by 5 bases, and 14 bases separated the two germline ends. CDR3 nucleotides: TGCGCCAGCAGCCAAGTCCAAAACCGGGGAACCGGGGAGCTGTTTTTT. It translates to CASSQVQNRGTGELFF.

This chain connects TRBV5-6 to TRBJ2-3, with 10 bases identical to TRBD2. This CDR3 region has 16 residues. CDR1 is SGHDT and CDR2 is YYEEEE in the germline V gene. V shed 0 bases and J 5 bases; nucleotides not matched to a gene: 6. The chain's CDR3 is CASSLVGLARGDTQYF. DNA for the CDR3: TGTGCCAGCAGCTTGGTGGGACTAGCGAGAGGAGATACGCAGTATTTT.

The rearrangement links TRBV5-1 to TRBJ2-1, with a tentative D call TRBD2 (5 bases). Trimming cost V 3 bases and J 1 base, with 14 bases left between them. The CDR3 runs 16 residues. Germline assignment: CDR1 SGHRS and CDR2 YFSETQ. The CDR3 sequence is CASSSRPRESYNEQFF. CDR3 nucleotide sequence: TGCGCCAGCAGCTCGAGACCGAGGGAGTCCTACAATGAGCAGTTCTTC. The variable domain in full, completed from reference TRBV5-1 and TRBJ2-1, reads KAGVTQTPRYLIKTRGQQVTLSCSPISGHRSVSWYQQTPGQGLQFLFEYFSETQRNKGNFPGRFSGRQFSNSRSEMNVSTLELGDSALYLCASSSRPRESYNEQFFGPGTRLTVL.

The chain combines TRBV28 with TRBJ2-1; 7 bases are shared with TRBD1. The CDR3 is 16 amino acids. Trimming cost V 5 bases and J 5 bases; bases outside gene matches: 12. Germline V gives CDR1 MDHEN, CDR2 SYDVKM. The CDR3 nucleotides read TGTGCCAGCAGTCCTGCCGGGACAGAGGCCAACAATGAGCAGTTCTTC. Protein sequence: CASSPAGTEANNEQFF.

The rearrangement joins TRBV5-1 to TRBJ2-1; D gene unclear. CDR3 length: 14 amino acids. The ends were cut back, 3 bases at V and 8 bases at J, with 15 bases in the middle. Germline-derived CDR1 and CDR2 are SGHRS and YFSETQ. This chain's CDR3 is CASSWVAQSDEQFF. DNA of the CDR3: TGCGCCAGCAGCTGGGTTGCGCAAAGCGATGAGCAGTTCTTC.